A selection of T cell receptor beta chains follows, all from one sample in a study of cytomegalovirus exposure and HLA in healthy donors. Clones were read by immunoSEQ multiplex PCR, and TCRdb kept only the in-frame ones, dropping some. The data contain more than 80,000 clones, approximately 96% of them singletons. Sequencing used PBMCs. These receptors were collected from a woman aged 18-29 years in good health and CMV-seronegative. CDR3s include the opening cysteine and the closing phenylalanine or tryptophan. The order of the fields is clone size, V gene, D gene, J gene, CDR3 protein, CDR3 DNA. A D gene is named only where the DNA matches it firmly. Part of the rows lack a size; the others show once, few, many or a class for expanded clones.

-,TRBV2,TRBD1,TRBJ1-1,CASSATRTGVPTEAFF,TGTGCCAGCAGTGCTACTCGGACAGGTGTCCCCACTGAAGCTTTCTTT
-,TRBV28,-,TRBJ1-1,CASSFRVGTEAFF,TGTGCCAGCAGTTTCAGGGTTGGGACTGAAGCTTTCTTT
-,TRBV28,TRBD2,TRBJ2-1,CASSAILSGGDWDYNEQFF,TGTGCCAGCAGTGCTATCCTGTCGGGGGGAGATTGGGATTACAATGAGCAGTTCTTC
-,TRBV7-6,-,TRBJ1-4,CASSFSGNEKLFF,TGTGCCAGCAGCTTTTCAGGGAATGAAAAACTGTTTTTT
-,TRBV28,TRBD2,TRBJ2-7,CGSVPTSGPYEQYF,TGTGGGAGCGTCCCGACTAGCGGACCCTACGAGCAGTACTTC
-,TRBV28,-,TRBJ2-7,CATGHPSLYF,TGTGCCACGGGACACCCGAGCTTATACTTC
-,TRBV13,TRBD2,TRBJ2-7,CASSIGLAGTYEQYF,TGTGCCAGCAGCATCGGACTAGCGGGAACCTACGAGCAGTACTTC
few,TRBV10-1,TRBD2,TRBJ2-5,CASSPGLAGQETQYF,TGCGCCAGCAGTCCCGGACTAGCGGGTCAAGAGACCCAGTACTTC
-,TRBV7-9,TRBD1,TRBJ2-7,CASSPTTGQDLYEQYF,TGTGCCAGCAGCCCAACAACGGGACAGGATTTGTACGAGCAGTACTTC
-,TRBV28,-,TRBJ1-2,CASSSGQTNYGYTF,TGTGCCAGCAGCTCCGGACAGACTAACTATGGCTACACCTTC
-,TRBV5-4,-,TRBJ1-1,CASRILQGNTEAFF,TGTGCCAGCAGGATATTACAGGGGAACACTGAAGCTTTCTTT
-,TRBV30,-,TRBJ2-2,CAWSVGYRVATGELFF,TGTGCCTGGAGTGTAGGATACAGGGTCGCCACCGGGGAGCTGTTTTTT
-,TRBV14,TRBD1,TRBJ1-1,CASSLLLGQATEAFF,TGTGCCAGCAGCTTATTGTTAGGACAGGCCACTGAAGCTTTCTTT
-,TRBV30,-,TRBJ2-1,CAWSRKWGWDNGINEQFF,TGTGCCTGGAGTAGGAAATGGGGATGGGACAACGGAATCAATGAGCAGTTCTTC
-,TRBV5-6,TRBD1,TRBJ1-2,CASSFAGQDFYGYTF,TGTGCCAGCAGCTTCGCGGGACAGGATTTCTATGGCTACACCTTC
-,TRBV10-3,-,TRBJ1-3,CATNDGFAGNTIYF,TGTGCCACCAATGACGGGTTCGCTGGAAACACCATATATTTT
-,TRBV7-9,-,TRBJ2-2,CASSPIKGRLSGELFF,TGTGCCAGCAGCCCGATTAAGGGGCGCCTGTCCGGGGAGCTGTTTTTT
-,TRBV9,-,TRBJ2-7,CASSVATGLGYEQYF,TGTGCCAGCAGCGTAGCTACCGGACTCGGATACGAGCAGTACTTC
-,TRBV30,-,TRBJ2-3,CAWSRGTASGDTQYF,TGTGCCTGGAGTAGGGGGACCGCCAGTGGAGATACGCAGTATTTT